This T cell receptor (beta chain) comes out of a study of blood T cell repertoires in COVID-19. Study overall: The United States, Italy and Spain supplied acute and convalescent COVID-19 samples. In each case, the material was cDNA or gDNA derived from T cells, B-cell-depleted T cells, or PBMCs.

Original methodology: Amplified reference gene primers provided the basis for estimating nucleated cell counts. Using immunoSEQ multiplex PCR, the repertoire was profiled, and TCRdb retains in-frame clones only, with some absent. From that table come the V and J calls and clone size; the DNA was used to work out D and trimming. Altogether 300,000 to 400,000 clones are present, approximately 90% being singletons, with the ten largest covering under 5%. Trimming took off 3 bases at V and 5 bases at J, with 16 bases between the two ends. Looked up from germline, CDR1 is SEHNR and CDR2 is FQNEAQ (reference sequence). This CDR3 contains 16 residues.

The receptor comes from a woman aged 45-65 years with active or convalescent COVID-19. The chain couples TRBV7-9 to TRBJ2-2; D possibly corresponds to TRBD1 (6 bases). What was sequenced was peripheral blood. The CDR3 nucleotides are TGTGCCAGCAGCTTCAGGGGCCACGATGGGACCGGGGAGCTGTTTTTT. This encodes CASSFRGHDGTGELFF.